Each of the 28 T cell receptor beta chains below was sequenced from the same sample in a study of T cell repertoires in cytomegalovirus infection. TCRdb re-called the reads with MiXCR, one entry per CDR3 protein. The data contain about 230,000 distinct CDR3 sequences, approximately 22% of them seen just once; the ten biggest clones take up 18%. Sequenced material: CD8+ T cells from PBMCs. Source of these receptors: a human donor in good health (CMV status not recorded). Some clones in this sample may be carry-over from other donors' samples.

This clonotype was observed many times. The V gene is TRBV28, the J gene TRBJ1-6; possibly TRBD1 for D (6 bases). The CDR3 length is 16 residues. Trimming took off 2 bases at V and 0 bases at J, with 8 bases between the two ends. Germline CDR1 and CDR2: MDHEN and SYDVKM. This CDR3 reads CASSLGQLSYNSPLHF. Written as DNA, the CDR3 is TGTGCCAGCAGTTTAGGACAGCTCTCCTATAATTCACCCCTCCACTTT.

V usage is TRBV27 and J usage is TRBJ1-2, with a weak D call TRBD1 (6 bases). Germline V gene lookup returns CDR1 MNHEY and CDR2 SMNVEV (reference sequence). The length of the CDR3 is 14 residues. V lost 6 bases and J 3 bases, leaving 14 bases between the germline ends. The chain's CDR3 is CASSYSQGHYGYTF. CDR3 nucleotides: TGTGCCAGCAGCTATAGTCAGGGGCACTATGGCTACACCTTC.

This clonotype was detected many times. This sequence joins TRBV7-6 and TRBJ2-1, with 9 bases lining up with TRBD1. The CDR3 is made up of 14 amino acids. Trimming cost V 1 base and J 9 bases; bases outside gene matches: 4. Per germline, CDR1 SGHVS and CDR2 FNYEAQ. The CDR3 loop reads CASSLGTGDSEQFF. In DNA, the CDR3 is TGTGCCAGCAGCTTAGGGACAGGGGATAGTGAGCAGTTCTTC.

This clonotype turned up a few times. The chain carries TRBV7-9 and TRBJ2-7, with D tentatively TRBD2 (7 bases). Germline lookup yields CDR1 SEHNR and CDR2 FQNEAQ (reference sequence). CDR3 length: 15 amino acids. The V end lost 5 bases, the J end lost 2 bases, and 16 bases lay between the germline ends. CDR3 sequence reads: CASSPVGGAAYEQYF. As DNA, the CDR3 is TGTGCCAGCAGCCCCGTGGGGGGGGCCGCCTACGAGCAGTACTTC. The full variable domain, rest sourced from reference TRBV7-9 and TRBJ2-7, is DTGVSQNPRHKITKRGQNVTFRCDPISEHNRLYWYRQTLGQGPEFLTYFQNEAQLEKSRLLSDRFSAERPKGSFSTLEIQRTEQGDSAMYLCASSPVGGAAYEQYFGPGTRLTVT.

The chain recombines TRBV4-1 with TRBJ2-1; D ambiguous. The CDR3 extends over 12 amino acids. The V end lost 1 base, the J end lost 9 bases, and 7 bases lay between the germline ends. Germline assignment: CDR1 MGHRA and CDR2 YSYEKL. The CDR3 DNA is TGCGCCAGCAGCCAAGGACCCGGTGAGCAGTTCTTC. Translating it yields CASSQGPGEQFF.

The table lists this clonotype with a few counts. The chain combines TRBV7-6 with TRBJ2-2, with TRBD1 matching 9 bases. From germline, CDR1 is SGHVS and CDR2 FNYEAQ. V lost 4 bases, J lost 4 bases, and 4 bases stayed unmatched. This CDR3 has 15 amino acids. The CDR3 DNA reads TGTGCCAGCAGCTACCGGGACAGGGTCACCGGGGAGCTGTTTTTT. Amino acid sequence: CASSYRDRVTGELFF.

The chain has TRBV12-3 or TRBV12-4 and TRBJ1-4; no reliable D call. The ends were cut back, 5 bases at V and 7 bases at J, with 11 bases in the middle. CDR3 length equals 13 residues. The CDR3 DNA reads TGTGCCAGCAGTGGTGGACCGAGTGAAAAACTGTTTTTT. Protein sequence: CASSGGPSEKLFF.

Many counts were recorded for this clonotype. The chain combines TRBV15 with TRBJ2-2, with 9 nucleotides matching TRBD1. After removal of 4 bases from V and 3 bases from J, the junction contained 9 bases not matched to a gene. The length of the CDR3 is 17 residues. The germline V gene encodes CDR1 LNHNV and CDR2 YYDKDF (reference sequence). The CDR3 coding sequence is TGTGCCACCAGCAACTTAGTGGGACAGGGCTACACCGGGGAGCTGTTTTTT. This sequence encodes CATSNLVGQGYTGELFF.

V and J are TRBV28 and TRBJ2-1, with D tentatively TRBD2 (5 bases). Looked up from germline, CDR1 is MDHEN and CDR2 is SYDVKM. The length of the CDR3 is 13 residues. Trimming left V 6 bases short and J 10 bases short, with 16 bases between. The CDR3 region is CASSKSTGYEQFF. In nucleotides, the CDR3 is TGTGCCAGCAGCAAGAGCACGGGGTACGAGCAGTTCTTC.

The chain joins TRBV6-5 to TRBJ2-3; TRBD2 agrees at 7 bases. Germline lookup yields CDR1 MNHEY and CDR2 SVGAGI. With 4 bases clipped from V and 5 bases from J, the junction kept 12 bases outside the gene matches. The CDR3 extends over 16 amino acids. The CDR3 DNA is TGTGCCAGCAGTTTTACCCTTTACGCGGGGGAAGATACGCAGTATTTT. Its protein is CASSFTLYAGEDTQYF.

The table lists this clonotype with many counts. The chain joins TRBV7-9 to TRBJ1-2; TRBD1 might be the D (5 bases). The V gene's germline CDR1 is SEHNR and CDR2 FQNEAQ (reference sequence). V was trimmed by 5 bases and J by 5 bases, leaving 12 bases between them. CDR3 length equals 13 residues. CDR3 region: CASSPPGTYGYTF. The CDR3 DNA reads TGTGCCAGCAGCCCACCCGGGACGTATGGCTACACCTTC.

In its sample, this clonotype was seen a few times. The rearrangement uses TRBV2 and TRBJ1-2, with 7 bases matching TRBD1. Trimming removed 3 bases from V and 4 bases from J; junction bases left unmatched: 8. Germline V gene sequence: CDR1 SNHLY, CDR2 FYNNEI. This CDR3 is 15 amino acids long. The CDR3, as DNA: TGTGCCAGCAGTGATATGGAGGGGGCGCCCTATGGCTACACCTTC. It is translated as CASSDMEGAPYGYTF.

The chain uses TRBV28 and TRBJ2-1, with 11 bases fitting TRBD2. Germline V gives CDR1 MDHEN, CDR2 SYDVKM. The CDR3 loop spans 17 amino acids. V lost 3 bases to trimming and J lost 7 bases; unmatched junction nucleotides: 11. CDR3 DNA: TGTGCCAGCAGTTTGCCCGAGACTAGCGGGGACGTAAATGAGCAGTTCTTC. Translating gives CASSLPETSGDVNEQFF.

This clonotype showed up many times. The V call is TRBV7-6, the J call TRBJ2-6, with 7 bases aligning to TRBD2. The germline V gene encodes CDR1 SGHVS and CDR2 FNYEAQ. Trimming took 2 bases from V and 2 from J; bases not matched to a gene: 3. The CDR3 covers 16 residues. CDR3 sequence: CASSLPGGAGANVLTF. In DNA form, the CDR3 reads TGTGCCAGCAGCTTACCGGGGGGAGCTGGGGCCAACGTCCTGACTTTC.

This clonotype has only a few counts. The chain employs TRBV2 and TRBJ2-1; D is ambiguous. There are 15 residues in the CDR3. Trimming removed 1 base from V and 0 bases from J, with 7 bases in between. Germline V lookup: CDR1 SNHLY, CDR2 FYNNEI. The DNA for the CDR3 is TGTGCCAGCAGTGAAGTGGCGAGCTCCTACAATGAGCAGTTCTTC. Its translation is CASSEVASSYNEQFF. Full variable domain (outside the CDR3, taken from reference TRBV2 and TRBJ2-1): EPEVTQTPSHQVTQMGQEVILRCVPISNHLYFYWYRQILGQKVEFLVSFYNNEISEKSEIFDDQFSVERPDGSNFTLKIRSTKLEDSAMYFCASSEVASSYNEQFFGPGTRLTVL.

The sample holds a few counts of this clonotype. This chain links TRBV15 with TRBJ1-2; D unresolved. The length of the CDR3 is 15 residues. V lost 0 bases, J lost 7 bases, and 15 bases lay in between. The germline CDR1 and CDR2 sequences are LNHNV and YYDKDF (reference sequence). The CDR3 reads CATSRDLGGGGGYTF. Here the CDR3 DNA reads TGTGCCACCAGCAGAGATTTGGGAGGCGGCGGTGGCTACACCTTC.

This clonotype was observed a handful of times. The chain combines TRBV15 with TRBJ1-3; D not certain. Germline values: CDR1 LNHNV, CDR2 YYDKDF (reference sequence). CDR3 length: 18 amino acids. V lost 0 bases to trimming and J lost 0 bases, with 15 bases between them. The CDR3 nucleotides are TGTGCCACCAGCAGAGATCAAATTTTCCGATACTCTGGAAACACCATATATTTT. It specifies CATSRDQIFRYSGNTIYF.

The CDR3 nucleotides are TGCAGCGTTCGTCACAGCTCCTACGAGCAGTACTTC. Amino acid sequence: CSVRHSSYEQYF. The rearrangement uses TRBV29-1 and TRBJ2-7; D call uncertain. V lost 5 bases to trimming and J lost 0 bases, with 8 bases between them. CDR1 SQVTM and CDR2 ANQGSEA come from the germline V gene. This CDR3 comprises 12 residues.

The CDR3, as DNA: TGTGCCAGCAGTTACTGGGCAGGGGATCCTGAAGCTTTCTTT. Protein product: CASSYWAGDPEAFF. The chain couples TRBV6-5 to TRBJ1-1; a weak D match, TRBD1 (6 bases). There are 14 residues in the CDR3. The germline V and J ends were trimmed by 1 base and 6 bases, with 12 bases remaining between them. Germline V gives CDR1 MNHEY, CDR2 SVGAGI.

V gene TRBV24-1 combines with J gene TRBJ2-7; D gene uncertain. V was shortened by 3 bases and J by 6 bases, with 11 bases between the two germline ends. The length of the CDR3 is 13 residues. The germline CDR1 and CDR2 sequences are KGHDR and SFDVKD. CDR3 loop: CATSDPPIPEQYF. The CDR3 nucleotides read TGTGCCACCAGTGATCCCCCGATCCCCGAGCAGTACTTC.

This clonotype appeared a few times. The rearrangement joins TRBV6-5 to TRBJ1-5; 7 nucleotides agree with TRBD1. From germline, CDR1 is MNHEY and CDR2 SVGAGI. With V trimmed by 4 bases and J by 1 base, 7 bases remained unmatched. This CDR3 is built from 16 residues. The CDR3 nucleotides are TGTGCCAGCAGTTCCGGACAGGTTTGGAGCAATCAGCCCCAGCATTTT. The encoded protein is CASSSGQVWSNQPQHF.

J is TRBJ1-1 and V is TRBV28, with TRBD1 matching 7 bases. V was clipped by 5 bases and J by 5 bases; unmatched bases: 11. The CDR3 is 15 amino acids. Germline V lookup: CDR1 MDHEN, CDR2 SYDVKM. DNA for the CDR3: TGTGCCAGCAGTATCCAGGGGGAGGGTAAAACTGAAGCTTTCTTT. Its translation is CASSIQGEGKTEAFF.

This rearrangement joins TRBV13 to TRBJ2-7; D is ambiguous. V dropped 4 bases and J dropped 3 bases, with 10 bases sitting between them. There are 13 residues in the CDR3. Per germline, CDR1 PRHDT and CDR2 FYEKMQ (reference sequence). In DNA, the CDR3 is TGTGCCAGCAGCTCGGGCAGTGACTACGAGCAGTACTTC. This encodes CASSSGSDYEQYF.

The V call is TRBV29-1, the J call TRBJ1-5; 9 bases are shared with TRBD1. Germline CDR1 SQVTM, CDR2 ANQGSEA. V shed 4 bases, J shed 7 bases, and the junction held 2 bases outside the gene matches. The CDR3 consists of 12 residues. The CDR3 here is CSVATGGQPQHF. CDR3 coding DNA: TGCAGCGTTGCGACAGGGGGACAGCCCCAGCATTTT.

V is TRBV28 and J is TRBJ1-1, with D uncertain. The CDR3 is made up of 16 amino acids. Trimming removed 6 bases from V and 1 base from J, with 18 bases in between. The germline CDR1 and CDR2 sequences are MDHEN and SYDVKM. This CDR3 is CASSLLLGRENTEAFF. CDR3 nucleotides: TGTGCCAGCAGCCTTCTCCTTGGGCGGGAGAACACTGAAGCTTTCTTT.

V and J are TRBV28 and TRBJ1-5; TRBD1 matches at 7 bases. V lost 8 bases to trimming and J lost 1 base; unmatched junction nucleotides: 8. There are 15 residues in the CDR3. CDR1 and CDR2 from the germline V gene are MDHEN and SYDVKM. The CDR3 spells CASLGTDRSNQPQHF. Here the CDR3 DNA reads TGTGCCAGCTTGGGGACAGATCGAAGCAATCAGCCCCAGCATTTT.

This clonotype showed up just a few times. V usage is TRBV12-3 or TRBV12-4 and J usage is TRBJ1-2; 8 bases align to TRBD1. V dropped 3 bases and J dropped 4; count of bases not matched to a gene: 16. The CDR3 is 18 amino acids. Here the CDR3 DNA reads TGTGCCAGCAGTTTCATCATCCGACAGGGGCCGGGGAGCTATGGCTACACCTTC. This encodes CASSFIIRQGPGSYGYTF.

The V and J genes are TRBV19 and TRBJ1-1; 8 positions agree with TRBD1. This CDR3 region has 14 residues. Germline-derived CDR1 and CDR2 are LNHDA and SQIVND (reference sequence). V trimming: 7 bases; J trimming: 3 bases; junction bases outside the gene matches: 7. The CDR3 region is CASISPDRDTEAFF. In nucleotides, the CDR3 is TGTGCCAGTATTTCCCCGGACAGGGACACTGAAGCTTTCTTT. Full variable domain (outside the CDR3, taken from reference TRBV19 and TRBJ1-1): DGGITQSPKYLFRKEGQNVTLSCEQNLNHDAMYWYRQDPGQGLRLIYYSQIVNDFQKGDIAEGYSVSREKKESFPLTVTSAQKNPTAFYLCASISPDRDTEAFFGQGTRLTVV.